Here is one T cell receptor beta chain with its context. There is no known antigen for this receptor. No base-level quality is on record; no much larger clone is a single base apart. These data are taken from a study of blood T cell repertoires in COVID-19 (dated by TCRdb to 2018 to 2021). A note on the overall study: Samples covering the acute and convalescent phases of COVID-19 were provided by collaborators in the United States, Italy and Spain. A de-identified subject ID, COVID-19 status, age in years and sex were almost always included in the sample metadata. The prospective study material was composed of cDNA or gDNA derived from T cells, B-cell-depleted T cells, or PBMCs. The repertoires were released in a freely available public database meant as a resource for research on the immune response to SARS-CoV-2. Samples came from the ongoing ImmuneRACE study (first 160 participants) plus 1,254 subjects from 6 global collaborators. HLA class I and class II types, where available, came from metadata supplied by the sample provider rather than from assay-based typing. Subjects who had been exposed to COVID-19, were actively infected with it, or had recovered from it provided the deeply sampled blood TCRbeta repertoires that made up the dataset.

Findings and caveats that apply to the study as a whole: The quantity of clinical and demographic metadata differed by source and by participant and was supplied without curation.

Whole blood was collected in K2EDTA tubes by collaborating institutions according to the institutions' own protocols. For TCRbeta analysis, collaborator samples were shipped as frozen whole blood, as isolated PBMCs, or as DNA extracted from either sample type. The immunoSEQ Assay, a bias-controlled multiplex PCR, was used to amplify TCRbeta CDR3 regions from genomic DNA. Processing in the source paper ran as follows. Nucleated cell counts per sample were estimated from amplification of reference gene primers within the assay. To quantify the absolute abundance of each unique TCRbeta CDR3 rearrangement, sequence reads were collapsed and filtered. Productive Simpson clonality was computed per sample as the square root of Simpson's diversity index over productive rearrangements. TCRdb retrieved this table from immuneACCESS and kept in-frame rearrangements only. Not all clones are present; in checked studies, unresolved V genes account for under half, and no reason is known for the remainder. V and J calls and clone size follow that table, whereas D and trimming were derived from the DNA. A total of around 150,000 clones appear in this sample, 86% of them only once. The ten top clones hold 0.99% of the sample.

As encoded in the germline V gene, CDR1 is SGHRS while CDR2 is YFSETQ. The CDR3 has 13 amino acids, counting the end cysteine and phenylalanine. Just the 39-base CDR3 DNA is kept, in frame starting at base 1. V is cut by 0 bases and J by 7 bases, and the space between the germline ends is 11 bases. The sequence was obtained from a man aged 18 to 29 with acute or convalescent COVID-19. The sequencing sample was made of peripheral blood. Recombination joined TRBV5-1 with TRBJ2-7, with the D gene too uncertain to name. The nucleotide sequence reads TGCGCCAGCAGCTTGGTAACCTCGAGGGAGCAGTACTTC. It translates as CASSLVTSREQYF.